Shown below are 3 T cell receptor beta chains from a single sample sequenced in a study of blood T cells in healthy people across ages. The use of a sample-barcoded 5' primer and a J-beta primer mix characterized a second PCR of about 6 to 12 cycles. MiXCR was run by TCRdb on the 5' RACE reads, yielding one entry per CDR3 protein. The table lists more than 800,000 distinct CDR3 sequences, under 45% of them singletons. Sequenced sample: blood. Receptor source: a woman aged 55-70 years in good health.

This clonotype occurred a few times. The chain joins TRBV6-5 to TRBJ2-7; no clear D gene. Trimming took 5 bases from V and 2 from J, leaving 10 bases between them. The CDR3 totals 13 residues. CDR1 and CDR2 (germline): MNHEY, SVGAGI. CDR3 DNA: TGTGCCAGCAGTCCCGGGTCCGCCTACGAGCAGTACTTC. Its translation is CASSPGSAYEQYF.

CDR3 sequence: CASSVGGKNIQYF. CDR3 bases: TGTGCCAGCAGTGTCGGGGGGAAAAACATTCAGTACTTC. The gene calls are TRBV28 and TRBJ2-4; 7 nucleotides line up with TRBD2. V lost 5 bases, J lost 4 bases, and 2 bases stayed unmatched. The length of the CDR3 is 13 residues. Per the germline V gene, CDR1 is MDHEN and CDR2 is SYDVKM.

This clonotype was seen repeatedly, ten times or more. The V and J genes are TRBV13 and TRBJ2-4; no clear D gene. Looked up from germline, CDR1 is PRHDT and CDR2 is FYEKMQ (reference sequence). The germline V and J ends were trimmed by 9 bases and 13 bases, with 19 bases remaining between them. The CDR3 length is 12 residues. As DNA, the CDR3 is TGTGCCAGTGCTGCCATGGGATTTCAGCAGTACTTC. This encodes CASAAMGFQQYF.